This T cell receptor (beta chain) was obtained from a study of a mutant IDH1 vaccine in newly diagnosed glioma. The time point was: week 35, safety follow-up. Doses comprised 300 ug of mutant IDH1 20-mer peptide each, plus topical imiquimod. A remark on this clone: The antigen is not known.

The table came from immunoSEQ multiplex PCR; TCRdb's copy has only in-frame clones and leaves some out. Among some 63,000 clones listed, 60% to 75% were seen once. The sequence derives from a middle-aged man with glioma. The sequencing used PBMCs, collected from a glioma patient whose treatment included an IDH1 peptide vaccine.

The CDR3 reads CASSRDRADTQYF. CDR3 nucleotides: TGTGCCAGCAGTCGAGACAGGGCAGATACGCAGTATTTT. The chain couples TRBV5-4 to TRBJ2-3; 7 bases are a match to TRBD1. The CDR3 spans 13 residues. Germline CDR1 reads SGHNT; CDR2 reads YYREEE (reference sequence). The V gene end was trimmed by 5 bases and the J gene end by 4 bases; junction bases not matched to a gene: 4.